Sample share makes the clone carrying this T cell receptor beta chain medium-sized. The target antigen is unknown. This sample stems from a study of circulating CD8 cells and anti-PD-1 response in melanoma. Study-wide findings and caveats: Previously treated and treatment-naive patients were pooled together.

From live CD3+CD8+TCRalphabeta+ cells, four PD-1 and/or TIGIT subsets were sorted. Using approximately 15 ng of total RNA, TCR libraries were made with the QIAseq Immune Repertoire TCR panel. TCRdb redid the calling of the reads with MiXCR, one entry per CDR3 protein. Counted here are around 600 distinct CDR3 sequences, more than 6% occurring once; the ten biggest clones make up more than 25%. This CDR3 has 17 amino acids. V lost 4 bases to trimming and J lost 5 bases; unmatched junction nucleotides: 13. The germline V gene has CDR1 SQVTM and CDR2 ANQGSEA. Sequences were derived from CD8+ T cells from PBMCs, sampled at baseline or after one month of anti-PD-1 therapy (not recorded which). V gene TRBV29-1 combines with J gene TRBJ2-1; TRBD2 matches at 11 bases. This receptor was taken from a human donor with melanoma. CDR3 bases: TGCAGCGTTGGGGCTACACTAGCGGGAGAGGTCCACAATGAGCAGTTCTTC. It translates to CSVGATLAGEVHNEQFF.